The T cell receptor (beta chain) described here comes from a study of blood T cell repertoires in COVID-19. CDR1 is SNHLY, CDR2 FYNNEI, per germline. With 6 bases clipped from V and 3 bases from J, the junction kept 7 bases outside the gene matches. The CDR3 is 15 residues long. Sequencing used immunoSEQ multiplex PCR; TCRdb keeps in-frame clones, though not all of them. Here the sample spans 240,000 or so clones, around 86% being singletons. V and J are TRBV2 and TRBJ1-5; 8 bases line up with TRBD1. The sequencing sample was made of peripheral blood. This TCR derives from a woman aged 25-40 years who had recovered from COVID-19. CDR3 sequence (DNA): TGTGCCAGCAGACTCGGACAGGGAACCAATCAGCCCCAGCATTTT. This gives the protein CASRLGQGTNQPQHF.